This T cell receptor beta chain is drawn from a study of T cells after yellow fever vaccination. This clonotype was picked up many times. Template-switching 5'RACE yielded the TCR cDNA; a universal primer site and UMIs were added in the process. TCRdb ran MiXCR on the 5' RACE reads and lists one entry per CDR3 protein. The sample carries 30,000 to 35,000 distinct CDR3 sequences, approximately 7% recorded once. V shed 2 bases and J shed 3 bases, with 9 bases lying between them. This CDR3 is built from 14 residues. Germline CDR1 reads SGDLS; CDR2 reads YYNGEE. Whole-study findings and limits: A limited proportion of clonotypes was detected within both the CD4 and CD8 compartments. Researchers report a weaker secondary response that nonetheless peaked faster, day 5 versus 15.

The sequence was obtained from a man between 18 and 29 years old who received the YFV17D yellow fever vaccine. The chain has TRBV9 and TRBJ1-5; D not resolved. Sequenced here: PBMCs, either bulk or a sorted T-cell subset (CD4+, CD8+, memory, or dextramer-sorted; not recorded which), sampled on the day of the first yellow fever vaccination. The CDR3 loop is CASSVEAYNQPQHF. The CDR3 nucleotides are TGTGCCAGCAGCGTTGAGGCATACAATCAGCCCCAGCATTTT.